Below, 16 T cell receptor beta chains from the same sample are listed, as sequenced in a study of T cell changes during pregnancy in multiple sclerosis. Sequencing used immunoSEQ multiplex PCR; TCRdb keeps in-frame clones, though not all of them. The sample lists around 40,000 clones; under 95% were seen once. The source material was CD4+ T cells from peripheral blood mononuclear cells, sampled in the third trimester of pregnancy. The receptors come from a female donor with multiple sclerosis, enrolled in a pregnancy study.

As regards this clone: At the DNA level, this CDR3 is encoded by other sequences in the same sample as well. V is TRBV27 and J is TRBJ1-5; perhaps TRBD1 as D (5 bases). The CDR3 totals 14 residues. The V end was cut by 2 bases, the J end by 2 bases, with 7 bases between. Germline V gene sequence: CDR1 MNHEY, CDR2 SMNVEV (reference sequence). This CDR3 is CASSLQGGNQPQHF. Here the CDR3 DNA reads TGTGCCAGCAGTTTACAGGGCGGCAATCAGCCCCAGCATTTT.

V gene TRBV6-6 combines with J gene TRBJ1-1, with 7 positions matching TRBD1. Germline V lookup: CDR1 MNHNY, CDR2 SVGAGI (reference sequence). The V gene end was trimmed by 3 bases and the J gene end by 9 bases; junction bases not matched to a gene: 7. This CDR3 has 13 residues. The DNA for the CDR3 is TGTGCCAGCAGTTATCAGGGGGGCGAACAAGCTTTCTTT. Its translation is CASSYQGGEQAFF.

The chain links TRBV5-1 to TRBJ1-2, with D hard to call. This CDR3 has 13 residues. V lost 5 bases, J lost 8 bases, and 16 bases lay in between. Germline values: CDR1 SGHRS, CDR2 YFSETQ. The CDR3 loop is CASRKEEEEGYTF. The CDR3 DNA follows: TGCGCCAGCAGAAAGGAGGAGGAGGAAGGCTACACCTTC.

The V gene is TRBV10-1, the J gene TRBJ1-1, with 10 bases that match TRBD1. CDR3 size: 13 residues. With 5 bases clipped from V and 8 bases from J, the junction kept 5 bases outside the gene matches. Germline CDR1 and CDR2: WNHNN and SYGVQD (reference sequence). The CDR3 loop reads CASSSTGGLEAFF. DNA for the CDR3: TGCGCCAGCAGTTCGACAGGGGGCTTGGAAGCTTTCTTT.

The chain combines TRBV7-2 with TRBJ2-7; the match to TRBD2 covers 7 bases. Germline V gene sequence: CDR1 SGHTA, CDR2 FQGNSA. J was trimmed by 6 bases and V by 3 bases; bases with no gene match: 11. The CDR3 is 15 residues long. CDR3 DNA sequence: TGTGCCAGCAGCTTCTCTGTGACTAGCCTCTCCGAGCAGTACTTC. Translating it yields CASSFSVTSLSEQYF.

CDR3 nucleotides: TGCGCCAGCAGTCAACAAGGCTTAGCGGGGGTCTCCTACAATGAGCAGTTCTTC. Translation gives CASSQQGLAGVSYNEQFF. The V call is TRBV23-1, the J call TRBJ2-1; 9 bases are a match to TRBD2. TRBV23-1 carries the ORF label, with uncertain function. The CDR3 spans 18 residues. V was clipped by 2 bases and J by 0 bases; unmatched bases: 8.

The V call is TRBV27, the J call TRBJ1-2; D may be TRBD1 (5 bases). Trimming took 8 bases from V and 4 from J, leaving 14 bases between them. The V gene's germline CDR1 is MNHEY and CDR2 SMNVEV (reference sequence). This CDR3 has 13 residues. CDR3 in DNA: TGTGCCAGCGGAGGGGAGGGTTTCTATGGCTACACCTTC. Translating it yields CASGGEGFYGYTF.

The chain joins TRBV4-1 to TRBJ1-1, with D unresolved. Germline CDR1 reads MGHRA; CDR2 reads YSYEKL. The CDR3 length is 14 residues. V was clipped by 5 bases and J by 0 bases, with 10 bases between them. The CDR3 DNA is TGCGCCAGCAGCGCACACAGAGTGAACACTGAAGCTTTCTTT. Translating it yields CASSAHRVNTEAFF.

The chain is built from TRBV27 and TRBJ1-1; TRBD1 is a possible D gene (6 bases). Germline CDR1 MNHEY, CDR2 SMNVEV (reference sequence). The CDR3 is made up of 16 amino acids. V was pared by 7 bases and J by 8 bases, with 26 bases between. The CDR3 sequence is CASNFQWATGRVEAFF. In DNA form, the CDR3 reads TGTGCCAGCAACTTTCAGTGGGCGACAGGAAGAGTAGAAGCTTTCTTT.

The gene calls are TRBV7-3 and TRBJ2-7, with D uncertain. V dropped 0 bases and J dropped 0 bases, with 6 bases sitting between them. The CDR3 contains 14 residues. The V gene's germline CDR1 is SGHTA and CDR2 FQGTGA. DNA for the CDR3: TGTGCCAGCAGCTTAACACAGAACTCCTACGAGCAGTACTTC. It codes for CASSLTQNSYEQYF.

This chain joins TRBV19 and TRBJ2-7, with 7 bases lining up with TRBD2. The V gene end was trimmed by 6 bases and the J gene end by 6 bases; junction bases not matched to a gene: 14. The CDR3 consists of 15 residues. The germline V gene has CDR1 LNHDA and CDR2 SQIVND (reference sequence). The CDR3 region has the DNA TGTGCCAGTAGGGTTGAGGGAGGGAGCACCGGCGAGCAGTACTTC. Translated: CASRVEGGSTGEQYF.

The chain carries TRBV28 and TRBJ1-1, with a weak D call TRBD1 (6 bases). The germline V gene encodes CDR1 MDHEN and CDR2 SYDVKM. This CDR3 is 14 amino acids long. V was shortened by 5 bases and J by 3 bases, with 13 bases between the two germline ends. CDR3 protein: CASSPPHRDTEAFF. Written as DNA, the CDR3 is TGTGCCAGCAGTCCCCCCCACAGGGACACTGAAGCTTTCTTT. The whole variable domain, remainder taken from reference TRBV28 and TRBJ1-1, is DVKVTQSSRYLVKRTGEKVFLECVQDMDHENMFWYRQDPGLGLRLIYFSYDVKMKEKGDIPEGYSVSREKKERFSLILESASTNQTSMYLCASSPPHRDTEAFFGQGTRLTVV.

This clone has just a few counts. This chain's CDR3 is CASSVGIAGATETQYF. The DNA of the CDR3 is TGTGCCAGCAGCGTAGGGATAGCGGGAGCCACGGAGACCCAGTACTTC. The chain employs TRBV9 and TRBJ2-5, with TRBD2 identical over 9 bases. This CDR3 has 16 residues. V shed 0 bases, J shed 5 bases, and the junction held 8 bases outside the gene matches. Germline lookup yields CDR1 SGDLS and CDR2 YYNGEE.

V usage is TRBV6-1 and J usage is TRBJ1-1; TRBD1 might be the D (6 bases). This CDR3 has 13 amino acids. CDR1 MNHNS and CDR2 SASEGT come from the germline V gene. Trimming removed 5 bases at V and 4 bases at J, with 11 bases between. The CDR3 spells CASSRQVSTEAFF. DNA for the CDR3: TGTGCCAGCAGTCGACAGGTTAGCACTGAAGCTTTCTTT.

J is TRBJ1-5 and V is TRBV7-2; possibly TRBD1 for D (6 bases). CDR3 length: 14 amino acids. With 4 bases removed from V and 1 base from J, the gap between germline ends came to 8 bases. The germline V gene has CDR1 SGHTA and CDR2 FQGNSA. The CDR3 DNA reads TGTGCCAGCAGCTGGGGGCTGAGCAATCAGCCCCAGCATTTT. It codes for CASSWGLSNQPQHF.

The chain carries TRBV6-8 and TRBJ1-5; D uncertain. V lost 7 bases, J lost 1 base, and 20 bases lay in between. CDR1 is MNHGY and CDR2 is SAAAGT in the germline V gene. This CDR3 spans 17 amino acids. The CDR3 spells CASNRLRKQKSNQPQHF. The CDR3 region has the DNA TGTGCCAGCAACCGTCTTAGGAAACAGAAAAGCAATCAGCCCCAGCATTTT.